This T cell receptor beta chain was recorded in a study of T cell responses to AZD1222 COVID-19 vaccine. The overall study: Second-dose intervals near 4 or 12 weeks were combined.

General study results and limits: Only a handful of people who got AZD1222 tested seropositive at baseline.

Turning to this clone: Its antigen is unidentified.

Produced via immunoSEQ multiplex PCR; TCRdb's table is partial and in-frame only. The table records about 120,000 clones, roughly 88% of them present only once. CDR1 is SEHNR and CDR2 is FQNEAQ in the germline V gene (reference sequence). Trimming pared 1 base from V and 0 bases from J, leaving 13 bases between. The CDR3 runs to 17 residues. The source material was peripheral blood, sampled on day 0 of AZD1222 vaccination. This clonotype originated in an adult in good health. The rearrangement joins TRBV7-9 to TRBJ1-3; no clear D gene. The CDR3 loop is CASSLVGSYHSGNTIYF. Here the CDR3 DNA reads TGTGCCAGCAGCTTAGTGGGCAGCTACCACTCTGGAAACACCATATATTTT.